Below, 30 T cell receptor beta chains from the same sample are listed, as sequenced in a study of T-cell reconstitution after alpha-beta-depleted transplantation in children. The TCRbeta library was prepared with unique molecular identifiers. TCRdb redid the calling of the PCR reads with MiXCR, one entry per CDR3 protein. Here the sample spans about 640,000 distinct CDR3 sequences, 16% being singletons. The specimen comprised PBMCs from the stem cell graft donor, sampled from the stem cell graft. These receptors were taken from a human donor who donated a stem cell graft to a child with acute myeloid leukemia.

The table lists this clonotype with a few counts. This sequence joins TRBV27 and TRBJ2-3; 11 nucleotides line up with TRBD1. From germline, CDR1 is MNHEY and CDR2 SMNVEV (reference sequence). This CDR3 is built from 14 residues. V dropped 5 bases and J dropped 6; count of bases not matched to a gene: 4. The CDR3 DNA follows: TGTGCCAGCAGTCCCTGGGACAGGGGGGATACGCAGTATTTT. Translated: CASSPWDRGDTQYF.

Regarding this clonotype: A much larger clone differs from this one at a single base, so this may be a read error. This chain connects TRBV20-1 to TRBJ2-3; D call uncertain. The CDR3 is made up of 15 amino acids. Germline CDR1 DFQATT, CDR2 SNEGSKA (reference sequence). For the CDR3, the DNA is TGCAGCTACCGAAGTCCGGCGGCTGCCACAGATACGCAGTATTTT. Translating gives CSYRSPAAATDTQYF.

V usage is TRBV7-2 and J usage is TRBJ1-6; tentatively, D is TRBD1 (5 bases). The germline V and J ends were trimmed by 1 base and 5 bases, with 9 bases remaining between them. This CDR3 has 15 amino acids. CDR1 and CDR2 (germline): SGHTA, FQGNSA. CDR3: CASSLESRDNSPLHF. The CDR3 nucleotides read TGTGCCAGCAGCTTAGAGTCCAGGGATAATTCACCCCTCCACTTT.

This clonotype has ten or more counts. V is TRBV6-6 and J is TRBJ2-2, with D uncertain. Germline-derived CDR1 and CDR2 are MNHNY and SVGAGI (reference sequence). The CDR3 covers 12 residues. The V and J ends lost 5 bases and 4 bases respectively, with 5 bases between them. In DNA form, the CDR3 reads TGTGCCAGCAGTGTCAGCACCGGGGAGCTGTTTTTT. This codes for CASSVSTGELFF.

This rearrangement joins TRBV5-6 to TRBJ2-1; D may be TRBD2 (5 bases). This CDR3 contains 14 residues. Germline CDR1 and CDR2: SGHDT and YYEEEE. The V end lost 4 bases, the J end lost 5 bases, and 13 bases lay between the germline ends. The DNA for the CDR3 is TGTGCCAGCAGCCCCCGCCGGGGAAACAATGAGCAGTTCTTC. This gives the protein CASSPRRGNNEQFF.

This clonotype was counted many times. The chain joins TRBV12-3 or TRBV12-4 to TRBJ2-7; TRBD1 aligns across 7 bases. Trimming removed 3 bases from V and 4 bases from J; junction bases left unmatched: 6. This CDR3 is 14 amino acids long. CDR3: CASSFGTAIYEQYV. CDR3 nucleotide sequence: TGTGCCAGCAGTTTCGGGACAGCGATTTACGAGCAGTACGTC.

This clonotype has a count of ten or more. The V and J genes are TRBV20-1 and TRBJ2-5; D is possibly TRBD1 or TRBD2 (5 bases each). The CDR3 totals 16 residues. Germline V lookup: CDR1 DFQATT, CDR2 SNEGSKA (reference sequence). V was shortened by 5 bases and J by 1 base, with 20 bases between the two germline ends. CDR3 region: CSAHDYDGGSQETQYF. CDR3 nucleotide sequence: TGCAGTGCTCACGACTACGATGGGGGAAGCCAAGAGACCCAGTACTTC.

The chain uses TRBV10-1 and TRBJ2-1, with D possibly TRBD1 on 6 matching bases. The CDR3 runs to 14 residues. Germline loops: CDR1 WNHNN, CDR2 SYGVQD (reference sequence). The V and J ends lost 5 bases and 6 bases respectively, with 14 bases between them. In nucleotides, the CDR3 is TGCGCCAGCAGTTCAGGGGAACTCGCCAATGAGCAGTTCTTC. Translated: CASSSGELANEQFF.

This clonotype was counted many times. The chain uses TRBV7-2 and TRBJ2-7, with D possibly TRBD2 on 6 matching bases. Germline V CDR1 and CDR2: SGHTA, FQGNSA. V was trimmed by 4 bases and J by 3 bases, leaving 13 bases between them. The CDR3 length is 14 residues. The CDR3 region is CASSSLLGGYEQYF. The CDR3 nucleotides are TGTGCCAGCAGCTCCCTCTTGGGGGGCTACGAGCAGTACTTC.

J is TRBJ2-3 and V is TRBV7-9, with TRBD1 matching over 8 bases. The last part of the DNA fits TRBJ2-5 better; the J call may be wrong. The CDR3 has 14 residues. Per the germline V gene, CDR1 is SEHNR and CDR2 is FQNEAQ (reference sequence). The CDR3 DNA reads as TGTGCCAGCAGCCCCGTGACAGGGGAAGGGACCCAGTACTTC. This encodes CASSPVTGEGTQYF.

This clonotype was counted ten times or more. This CDR3 reads CASSLGAGAYEQYV. CDR3 nucleotides: TGTGCCAGCAGCTTGGGAGCCGGTGCTTACGAGCAGTACGTC. J is TRBJ2-7 and V is TRBV5-5; the D is unclear. The germline V and J ends were trimmed by 0 bases and 4 bases, with 11 bases remaining between them. The CDR3 spans 14 residues. The germline V gene encodes CDR1 SGHKS and CDR2 YYEKEE (reference sequence).

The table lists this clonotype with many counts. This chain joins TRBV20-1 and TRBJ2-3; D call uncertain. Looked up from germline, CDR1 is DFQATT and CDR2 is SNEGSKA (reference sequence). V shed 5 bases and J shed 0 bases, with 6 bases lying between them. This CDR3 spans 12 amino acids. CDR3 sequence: CSALTSTDTQYF. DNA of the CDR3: TGCAGTGCTCTCACCAGCACAGATACGCAGTATTTT.

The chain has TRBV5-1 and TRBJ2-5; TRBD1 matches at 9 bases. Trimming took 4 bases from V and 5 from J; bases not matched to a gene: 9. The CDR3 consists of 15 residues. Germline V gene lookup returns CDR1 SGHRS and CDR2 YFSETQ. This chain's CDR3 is CASSVTGGMIETQYF. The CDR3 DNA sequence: TGCGCCAGCAGCGTCACAGGGGGCATGATCGAGACCCAGTACTTC. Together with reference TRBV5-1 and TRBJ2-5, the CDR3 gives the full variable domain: KAGVTQTPRYLIKTRGQQVTLSCSPISGHRSVSWYQQTPGQGLQFLFEYFSETQRNKGNFPGRFSGRQFSNSRSEMNVSTLELGDSALYLCASSVTGGMIETQYFGPGTRLLVL.

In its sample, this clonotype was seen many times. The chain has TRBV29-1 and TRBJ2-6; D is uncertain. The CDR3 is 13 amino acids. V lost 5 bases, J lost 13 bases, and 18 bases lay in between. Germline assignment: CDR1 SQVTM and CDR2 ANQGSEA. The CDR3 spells CSVTRKDSGVLTF. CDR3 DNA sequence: TGCAGCGTTACCCGGAAGGATTCCGGGGTCCTGACTTTC.

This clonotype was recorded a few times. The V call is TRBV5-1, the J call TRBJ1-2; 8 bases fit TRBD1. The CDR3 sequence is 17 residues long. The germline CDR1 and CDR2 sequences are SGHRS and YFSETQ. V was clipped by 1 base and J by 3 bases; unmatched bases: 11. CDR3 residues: CASSLRSGGALDYGYTF. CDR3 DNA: TGCGCCAGCAGCTTGCGGTCAGGGGGCGCGTTGGACTATGGCTACACCTTC. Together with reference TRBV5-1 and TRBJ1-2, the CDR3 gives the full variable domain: KAGVTQTPRYLIKTRGQQVTLSCSPISGHRSVSWYQQTPGQGLQFLFEYFSETQRNKGNFPGRFSGRQFSNSRSEMNVSTLELGDSALYLCASSLRSGGALDYGYTFGSGTRLTVV.

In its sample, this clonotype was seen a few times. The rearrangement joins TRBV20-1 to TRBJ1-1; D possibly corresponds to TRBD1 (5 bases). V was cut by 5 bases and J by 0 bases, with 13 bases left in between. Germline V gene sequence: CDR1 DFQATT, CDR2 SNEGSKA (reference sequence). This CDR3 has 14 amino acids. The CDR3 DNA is TGCAGTGCTCCCCGGGGCAGGGTGAACACTGAAGCTTTCTTT. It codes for CSAPRGRVNTEAFF.

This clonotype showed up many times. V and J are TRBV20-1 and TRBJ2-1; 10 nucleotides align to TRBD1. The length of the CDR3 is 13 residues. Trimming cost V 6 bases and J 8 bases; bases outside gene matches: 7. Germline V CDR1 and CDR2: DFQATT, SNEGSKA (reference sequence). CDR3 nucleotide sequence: TGCAGTGCCCTAGACAGGGGGCCATATGAGCAGTTCTTC. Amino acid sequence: CSALDRGPYEQFF.

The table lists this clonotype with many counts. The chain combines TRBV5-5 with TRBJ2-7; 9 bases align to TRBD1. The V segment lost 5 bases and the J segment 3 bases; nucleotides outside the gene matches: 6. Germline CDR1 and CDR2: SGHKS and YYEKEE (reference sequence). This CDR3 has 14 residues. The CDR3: CASRSGTGIYEQYF. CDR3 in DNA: TGTGCCAGCAGAAGCGGGACAGGGATCTACGAGCAGTACTTC.

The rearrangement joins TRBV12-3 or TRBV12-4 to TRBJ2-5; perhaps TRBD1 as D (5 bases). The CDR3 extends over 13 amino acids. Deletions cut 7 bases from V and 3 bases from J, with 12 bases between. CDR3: CASTIRVKETQYF. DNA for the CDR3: TGTGCCAGCACCATCAGGGTAAAAGAGACCCAGTACTTC.

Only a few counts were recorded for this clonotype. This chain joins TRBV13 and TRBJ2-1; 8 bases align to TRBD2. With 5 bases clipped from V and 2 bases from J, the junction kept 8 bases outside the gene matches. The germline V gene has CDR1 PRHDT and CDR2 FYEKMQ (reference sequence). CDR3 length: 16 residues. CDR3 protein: CASSIPAGVTYNEQFF. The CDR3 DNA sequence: TGTGCCAGCAGCATCCCAGCGGGGGTTACCTACAATGAGCAGTTCTTC. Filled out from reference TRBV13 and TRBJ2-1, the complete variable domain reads AAGVIQSPRHLIKEKRETATLKCYPIPRHDTVYWYQQGPGQDPQFLISFYEKMQSDKGSIPDRFSAQQFSDYHSELNMSSLELGDSALYFCASSIPAGVTYNEQFFGPGTRLTVL.

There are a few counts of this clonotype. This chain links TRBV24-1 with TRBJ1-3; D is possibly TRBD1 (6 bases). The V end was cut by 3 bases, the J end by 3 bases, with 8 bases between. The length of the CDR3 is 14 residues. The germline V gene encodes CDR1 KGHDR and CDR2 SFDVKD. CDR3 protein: CATSDNRVGNTIYF. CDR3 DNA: TGTGCCACCAGTGATAACAGGGTTGGAAACACCATATATTTT.

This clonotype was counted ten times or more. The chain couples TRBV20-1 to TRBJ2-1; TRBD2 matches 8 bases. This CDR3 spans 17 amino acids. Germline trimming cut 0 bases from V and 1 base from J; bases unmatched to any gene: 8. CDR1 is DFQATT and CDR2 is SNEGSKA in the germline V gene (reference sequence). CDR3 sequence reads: CSARDSSGGVSYNEQFF. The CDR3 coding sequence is TGCAGTGCTAGAGATTCGAGCGGGGGTGTTTCCTACAATGAGCAGTTCTTC.

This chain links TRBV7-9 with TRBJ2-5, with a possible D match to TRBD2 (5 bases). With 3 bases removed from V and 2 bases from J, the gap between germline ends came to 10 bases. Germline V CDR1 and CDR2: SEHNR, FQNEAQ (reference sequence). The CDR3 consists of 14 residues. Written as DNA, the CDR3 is TGTGCCAGCAGCTTGTGGACTGGGCAAGAGACCCAGTACTTC. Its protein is CASSLWTGQETQYF.

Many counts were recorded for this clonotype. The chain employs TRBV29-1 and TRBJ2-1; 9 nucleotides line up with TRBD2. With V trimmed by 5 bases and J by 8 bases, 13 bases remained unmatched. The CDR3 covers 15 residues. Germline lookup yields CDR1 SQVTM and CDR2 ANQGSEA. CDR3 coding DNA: TGCAGCGTTTCCCAAGCGGGGGGCCGGAGGGATGAGCAGTTCTTC. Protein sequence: CSVSQAGGRRDEQFF.

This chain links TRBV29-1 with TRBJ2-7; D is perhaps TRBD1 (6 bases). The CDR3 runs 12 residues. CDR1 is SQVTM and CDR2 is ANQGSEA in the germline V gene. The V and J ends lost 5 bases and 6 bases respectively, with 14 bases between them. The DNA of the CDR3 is TGCAGCGTTCAACAGGGTGTAGGCGAGCAGTACGTC. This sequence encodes CSVQQGVGEQYV.

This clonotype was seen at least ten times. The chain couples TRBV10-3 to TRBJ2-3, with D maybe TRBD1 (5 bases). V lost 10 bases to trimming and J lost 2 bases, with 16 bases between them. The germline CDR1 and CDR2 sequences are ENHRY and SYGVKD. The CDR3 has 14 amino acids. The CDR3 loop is CATTEQVTTDTQYF. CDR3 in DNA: TGTGCCACCACCGAACAGGTTACCACAGATACGCAGTATTTT.

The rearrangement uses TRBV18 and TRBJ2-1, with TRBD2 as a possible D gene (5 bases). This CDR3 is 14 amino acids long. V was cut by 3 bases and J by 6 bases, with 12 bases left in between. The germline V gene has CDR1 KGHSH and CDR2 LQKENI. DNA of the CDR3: TGTGCCAGCTCACCCGGACTCACCGGCAATGAGCAGTTCTTC. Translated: CASSPGLTGNEQFF.

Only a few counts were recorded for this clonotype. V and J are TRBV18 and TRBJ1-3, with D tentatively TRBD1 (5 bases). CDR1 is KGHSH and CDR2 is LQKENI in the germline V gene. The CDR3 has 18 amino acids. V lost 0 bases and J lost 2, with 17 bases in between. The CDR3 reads CASSPPIGRATTGNTIYF. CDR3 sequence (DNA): TGTGCCAGCTCACCACCGATTGGCAGGGCAACCACTGGAAACACCATATATTTT.

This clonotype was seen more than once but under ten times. The DNA of the CDR3 is TGTGCCAGCGGGGGGTTGCTGGGCCAAGGCTACACCTTC. Protein product: CASGGLLGQGYTF. V usage is TRBV12-3 or TRBV12-4 and J usage is TRBJ1-2, with a weak D call TRBD1 (5 bases). V shed 8 bases and J shed 8 bases, with 18 bases lying between them. CDR3 size: 13 residues.

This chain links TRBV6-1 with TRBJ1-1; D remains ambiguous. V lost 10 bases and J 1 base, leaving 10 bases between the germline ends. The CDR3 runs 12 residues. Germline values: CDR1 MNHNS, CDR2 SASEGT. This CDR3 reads CATQTGNTEAFF. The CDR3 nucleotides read TGTGCCACCCAGACGGGGAACACTGAAGCTTTCTTT.